These T cell receptor beta chains were read from a single sample in a study of T-cell reconstitution after alpha-beta-depleted transplantation in children. TCRdb re-called the PCR reads with MiXCR, one entry per CDR3 protein. The data hold over 400,000 distinct CDR3 sequences, with around 13% observed a single time. Sequencing was performed on PBMCs from the stem cell graft donor, taken from the stem cell graft. These receptor sequences come from a human donor who donated a stem cell graft to a child with combined immunodeficiency. Both conserved end residues are part of each CDR3. The order of the fields is CDR3 protein, V gene, J gene.

CDR3aa: CASSEVRTGRYEQYF
v_gene: TRBV6-1
j_gene: TRBJ2-7

CDR3aa: CASSLTPKNTEAFF
v_gene: TRBV12-3/TRBV12-4
j_gene: TRBJ1-1

CDR3aa: CASSPVLGGTTDTQYF
v_gene: TRBV5-1
j_gene: TRBJ2-3

CDR3aa: CASRPRGGYEQYF
v_gene: TRBV6-1
j_gene: TRBJ2-7

CDR3aa: CASSFIASPNTGELFF
v_gene: TRBV5-5
j_gene: TRBJ2-2

CDR3aa: CASSYRGFYNNQPQHF
v_gene: TRBV6-2/TRBV6-3
j_gene: TRBJ1-5

CDR3aa: CASSRGRTSGGMKTQYF
v_gene: TRBV12-3/TRBV12-4
j_gene: TRBJ2-3

CDR3aa: CSAMGLAGGLSYEQYF
v_gene: TRBV20-1
j_gene: TRBJ2-7

CDR3aa: CSARLAGRDTQYF
v_gene: TRBV20-1
j_gene: TRBJ2-3

CDR3aa: CASSYRHATNEKLFF
v_gene: TRBV6-5
j_gene: TRBJ1-4

CDR3aa: CASSLTPPSTQYF
v_gene: TRBV12-3/TRBV12-4
j_gene: TRBJ2-3

CDR3aa: CASRTGTHYEQYF
v_gene: TRBV5-5
j_gene: TRBJ2-7

CDR3aa: CASSKGSSYNEQFF
v_gene: TRBV2
j_gene: TRBJ2-1

CDR3aa: CASSFGRGERNIQYF
v_gene: TRBV12-3/TRBV12-4
j_gene: TRBJ2-4

CDR3aa: CASSLQGAITGELFF
v_gene: TRBV14
j_gene: TRBJ2-2

CDR3aa: CAWSVRGQGSYQPQHF
v_gene: TRBV30
j_gene: TRBJ1-5

CDR3aa: CASGLILGQGYYEQYF
v_gene: TRBV12-5
j_gene: TRBJ2-7